This T cell receptor (beta chain) originates from a study of T cells in Graves' hyperthyroidism and ophthalmopathy. TCR beta CDR3 regions were amplified from RNA. A first-round RT-PCR of the TCR CDR3 used the HTBI primer set. TCRdb processed the multiplex PCR reads anew with MiXCR; each CDR3 protein has one entry. The top ten clones hold about 50% of a sample with about 290,000 distinct CDR3 sequences, around 15% of them seen once. This clonotype has a count of ten or more. V was pared by 6 bases and J by 2 bases, with 13 bases between. Looked up from germline, CDR1 is SGHTA and CDR2 is FQGNSA. The CDR3 loop spans 14 amino acids.

Specimen: blood. The genes are TRBV7-2 and TRBJ1-2, with D possibly matching TRBD1 (6 bases). The clonotype comes from an older woman with Graves' ophthalmopathy. The CDR3 loop reads CASRDWTVNYGYTF. The CDR3, as DNA: TGTGCCAGCAGGGACTGGACAGTAAACTATGGCTACACCTTC.